These T cell receptor beta chains were read from a single sample in a study of blood T cell repertoires in COVID-19. Profiled with immunoSEQ multiplex PCR; TCRdb holds only in-frame clones, not every one. The data show roughly 300,000 clones, about 88% seen once. What was sequenced was PBMCs or T cells enriched from blood (not recorded which). The receptor set was obtained from a woman aged 25 to 39 who had recovered from COVID-19. The CDR3 runs from the conserved cysteine through the conserved F or W. D genes are given only for firm matches. Not every row has a clone size; where given, it reads once, few, many or a size class.

j_call,v_call,d_call,clone_size,cdr3_aa,cdr3_nt
TRBJ2-7,TRBV7-8,NA,NA,CASSPRAGGTYEQYF,TGTGCCAGCAGCCCCCGGGCAGGGGGGACTTACGAGCAGTACTTC
TRBJ1-1,TRBV7-9,TRBD1,NA,CASSLGTGNTEAFF,TGTGCCAGCAGCTTAGGGACAGGGAACACTGAAGCTTTCTTT
TRBJ2-1,TRBV9,NA,NA,CASSGGHPLDNEQFF,TGTGCCAGCAGCGGGGGACACCCCCTCGACAATGAGCAGTTCTTC
TRBJ2-3,TRBV5-5,TRBD2,once,CASSLSGSSGGANTQYF,TGTGCCAGCAGCCTATCAGGGTCTAGCGGGGGCGCGAATACGCAGTATTTT
TRBJ1-1,TRBV9,TRBD1,NA,CASSVGTGGTEAFF,TGTGCCAGCAGCGTGGGGACAGGGGGCACTGAAGCTTTCTTT
TRBJ2-2,TRBV7-8,NA,NA,CASSPTGILNTGELFF,TGTGCCAGCAGCCCAACAGGGATCCTTAACACCGGGGAGCTGTTTTTT
TRBJ1-4,TRBV4-2,TRBD1,NA,CASSQTGTGDEKLFF,TGTGCCAGCAGCCAAACCGGGACAGGGGACGAAAAACTGTTTTTT
TRBJ1-5,TRBV19,NA,NA,CASTRPGAGNQPQHF,TGTGCCAGTACGCGCCCAGGGGCGGGCAATCAGCCCCAGCATTTT
TRBJ2-3,TRBV28,TRBD1,once,CVIQGTDTQYF,TGTGTGATACAGGGGACAGATACGCAGTATTTT
TRBJ1-5,TRBV30,NA,NA,CAWSDTQGGQPQHF,TGTGCCTGGAGCGACACACAGGGTGGTCAGCCCCAGCATTTT
TRBJ2-7,TRBV5-4,NA,NA,CASSLRSYEQYF,TGTGCCAGCAGCTTGCGCAGTTACGAGCAGTACTTC
TRBJ2-2,TRBV7-8,TRBD2,NA,CASRKRGLAGGYTGELFF,TGTGCCAGCAGAAAACGCGGACTAGCGGGGGGTTATACCGGGGAGCTGTTTTTT
TRBJ2-5,TRBV28,TRBD2,NA,CASSPPTSGRQETQYF,TGTGCCAGCAGTCCCCCGACTAGCGGGCGCCAAGAGACCCAGTACTTC
TRBJ1-1,TRBV5-1,TRBD1,NA,CASSPNRGNTEAFF,TGCGCCAGCAGCCCAAACAGGGGAAACACTGAAGCTTTCTTT
TRBJ1-2,TRBV6-6,TRBD1,NA,CASSQGQGYGYTF,TGTGCCAGCAGTCAGGGACAGGGCTATGGCTACACCTTC
TRBJ2-1,TRBV19,TRBD2,NA,CASNRQRGSYNEQFF,TGTGCCAGTAACCGACAGCGGGGCTCCTACAATGAGCAGTTCTTC
TRBJ1-2,TRBV19,TRBD1,once,CASTKDRAESYGYTF,TGTGCCAGCACGAAGGACAGGGCGGAGAGCTATGGCTACACCTTC
TRBJ1-2,TRBV28,TRBD1,once,CASRPADRVGLGYTF,TGTGCCAGCAGGCCCGCGGACAGGGTCGGTCTTGGCTACACCTTC
TRBJ1-5,TRBV6-1,NA,NA,CASSDQGGRQPQHF,TGTGCCAGCAGTGACCAAGGAGGGCGGCAGCCCCAGCATTTT
TRBJ1-2,TRBV7-9,TRBD1,many,CASSLGGQIRGGYTF,TGTGCCAGCAGCTTAGGGGGACAGATAAGGGGAGGCTACACCTTC
TRBJ1-5,TRBV6-2/TRBV6-3,TRBD1,NA,CASSYSGQGLNQPQHF,TGTGCCAGCAGTTACTCCGGACAGGGTCTGAATCAGCCCCAGCATTTT
TRBJ1-2,TRBV5-1,NA,NA,CASSLVIQGEGYTF,TGCGCCAGCAGCTTGGTAATACAGGGTGAAGGCTACACCTTC
TRBJ1-1,TRBV27,TRBD1,NA,CASSPPDRRWGTEAFF,TGTGCCAGCAGTCCTCCGGACAGGCGTTGGGGCACTGAAGCTTTCTTT
TRBJ2-7,TRBV14,TRBD1,NA,CASSLGQVSYEQYF,TGTGCCAGCAGCCTAGGACAGGTCTCCTACGAGCAGTACTTC
TRBJ1-2,TRBV7-8,TRBD1,NA,CASSFRQGGYGYTF,TGTGCCAGCAGCTTTAGACAGGGGGGCTATGGCTACACCTTC
TRBJ1-3,TRBV20-1,NA,NA,CSASGQGNTIYF,TGCAGTGCTAGTGGACAAGGAAACACCATATATTTT
TRBJ2-3,TRBV30,TRBD2,NA,CAWSRTSGSPSTDTQYF,TGTGCCTGGAGTCGGACTAGCGGGTCACCTAGCACAGATACGCAGTATTTT
TRBJ1-6,TRBV27,NA,NA,CASSLGQGFSPLHF,TGTGCCAGCAGTTTGGGACAAGGATTTTCACCCCTCCACTTT
TRBJ2-2,TRBV7-9,NA,NA,CASSLAAGRSSGELFF,TGTGCCAGCAGCTTAGCGGCGGGGCGCTCGTCCGGGGAGCTGTTTTTT
TRBJ2-7,TRBV2,TRBD1,NA,CASSGQGPNEQYF,TGTGCCAGCTCGGGACAGGGCCCCAACGAGCAGTACTTC
TRBJ1-5,TRBV28,NA,NA,CASSTGGINQPQHF,TGTGCCAGCAGTACTGGGGGGATCAATCAGCCCCAGCATTTT
TRBJ2-5,TRBV3-1/TRBV3-2,NA,NA,CASSQERVQYF,TGTGCCAGCAGCCAAGAACGGGTCCAGTACTTC
TRBJ1-4,TRBV30,NA,NA,CAWSVHGLGVQEKLFF,TGTGCCTGGAGTGTACATGGTCTAGGGGTTCAAGAAAAACTGTTTTTT
TRBJ1-5,TRBV13,NA,NA,CASSSGGKSNQPQHF,TGTGCCAGCAGCTCCGGGGGAAAGAGCAATCAGCCCCAGCATTTT
TRBJ1-2,TRBV4-3,TRBD1,NA,CASSQDLGTGATF,TGCGCCAGCAGCCAAGATCTCGGGACAGGGGCTACATTC
TRBJ1-2,TRBV24-1,NA,NA,CATSDPLRRYGYTF,TGTGCCACCAGTGATCCATTACGGAGGTATGGCTACACCTTC
TRBJ1-6,TRBV5-4,TRBD1,NA,CASSRDRSDSPLHF,TGTGCCAGCAGCAGGGACAGGTCGGATTCACCCCTCCACTTT
TRBJ2-5,TRBV11-3,TRBD1,NA,CASSSRQGPQETQYF,TGTGCCAGCAGCTCTCGACAGGGGCCACAAGAGACCCAGTACTTC
TRBJ2-1,TRBV3-1/TRBV3-2,TRBD2,NA,CASSPGLAGALYNEQFF,TGTGCCAGCAGCCCGGGACTAGCGGGGGCCCTATACAATGAGCAGTTCTTC
TRBJ2-1,TRBV21-1,NA,NA,CASSTDRGTSAPFSYNEQFF,TGTGCCAGCAGCACAGACAGGGGGACTAGCGCGCCCTTCTCCTACAATGAGCAGTTCTTC
TRBJ2-5,TRBV5-4,TRBD2,NA,CASTLQSGLAGETQYF,TGTGCCAGCACCCTGCAATCCGGGCTAGCGGGAGAGACCCAGTACTTC
TRBJ2-7,TRBV7-2,NA,NA,CASSPGGLVLDEQYF,TGTGCCAGCAGCCCCGGAGGTCTAGTGCTCGACGAGCAGTACTTC
TRBJ2-7,TRBV19,TRBD1,NA,CASSLRDRGNEQYF,TGTGCCAGCAGCCTCCGGGACAGGGGCAACGAGCAGTACTTC
TRBJ2-2,TRBV28,NA,NA,CASSPPGVNTGELFF,TGTGCCAGCAGTCCACCGGGGGTGAACACCGGGGAGCTGTTTTTT
TRBJ1-5,TRBV7-8,NA,NA,CASSLRAYSNQPQHF,TGTGCCAGCAGCTTAAGAGCTTATAGCAATCAGCCCCAGCATTTT
TRBJ1-1,TRBV7-2,NA,NA,CASSLGSARDTEAFF,TGTGCCAGCAGCTTAGGGTCGGCCAGGGACACTGAAGCTTTCTTT
TRBJ2-3,TRBV5-1,NA,once,CASSLEPVTDTQYF,TGCGCCAGCAGCTTGGAGCCGGTTACAGATACGCAGTATTTT
TRBJ2-7,TRBV18,TRBD1,NA,CASSPGTGNYEQYF,TGTGCCAGCTCACCGGGGACAGGGAACTACGAGCAGTACTTC
TRBJ1-2,TRBV30,TRBD1,NA,CAWSLGGTGGGYTF,TGTGCCTGGAGTCTTGGGGGGACAGGGGGCGGCTACACCTTC
TRBJ2-7,TRBV6-5,TRBD1,NA,CASSRQDRGRDEQYF,TGTGCCAGCAGTCGTCAAGACAGGGGTCGGGACGAGCAGTACTTC
TRBJ1-2,TRBV29-1,NA,NA,CSLREGNYGYTF,TGCAGCCTCAGAGAGGGCAACTATGGCTACACCTTC
TRBJ1-1,TRBV5-1,NA,NA,CASSLEANRAEAFF,TGCGCCAGCAGCTTGGAGGCCAACAGGGCTGAAGCTTTCTTT
TRBJ1-5,TRBV7-8,TRBD1,NA,CASSFSDRANQPQHF,TGTGCCAGCAGCTTCTCGGACAGGGCAAATCAGCCCCAGCATTTT
TRBJ2-7,TRBV5-1,NA,NA,CASSLDQQGRGAYEQYF,TGCGCCAGCAGCTTGGATCAACAGGGCAGGGGGGCCTACGAGCAGTACTTC